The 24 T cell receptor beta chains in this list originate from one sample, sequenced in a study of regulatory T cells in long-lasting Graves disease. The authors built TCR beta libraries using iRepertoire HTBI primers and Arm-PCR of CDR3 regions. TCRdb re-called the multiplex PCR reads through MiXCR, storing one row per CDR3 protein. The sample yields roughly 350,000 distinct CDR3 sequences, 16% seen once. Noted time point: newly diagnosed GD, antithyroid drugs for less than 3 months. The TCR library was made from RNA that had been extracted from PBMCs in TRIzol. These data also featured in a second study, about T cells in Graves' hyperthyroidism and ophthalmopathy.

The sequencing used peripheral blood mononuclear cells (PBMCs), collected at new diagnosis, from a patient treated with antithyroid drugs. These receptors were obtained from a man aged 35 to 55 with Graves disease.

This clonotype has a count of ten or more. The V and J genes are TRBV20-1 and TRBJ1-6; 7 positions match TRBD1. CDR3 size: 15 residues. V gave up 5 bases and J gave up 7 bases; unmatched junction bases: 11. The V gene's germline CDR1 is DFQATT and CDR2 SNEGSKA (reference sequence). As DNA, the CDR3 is TGCAGTGCTCCCGCTACAGGGGCATTAAATTCACCCCTCCACTTT. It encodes CSAPATGALNSPLHF.

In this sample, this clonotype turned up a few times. CDR3 loop: CASSLSGVSGNTIYF. The CDR3 DNA sequence: TGTGCCAGCAGCTTATCGGGGGTTTCTGGAAACACCATATATTTT. The chain is built from TRBV7-2 and TRBJ1-3; TRBD1 might be the D (5 bases). This CDR3 is built from 15 residues. Trimming cost V 2 bases and J 1 base, with 9 bases left between them. Germline assignment: CDR1 SGHTA and CDR2 FQGNSA.

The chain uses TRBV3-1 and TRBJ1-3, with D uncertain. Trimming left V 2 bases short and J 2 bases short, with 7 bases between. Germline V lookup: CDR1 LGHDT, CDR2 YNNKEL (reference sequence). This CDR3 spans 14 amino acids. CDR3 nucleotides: TGTGCCAGCAGCCAAAGAGAAACTGGAAACACCATATATTTT. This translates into CASSQRETGNTIYF. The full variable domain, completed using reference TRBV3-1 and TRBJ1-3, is DTAVSQTPKYLVTQMGNDKSIKCEQNLGHDTMYWYKQDSKKFLKIMFSYNNKELIINETVPNRFSPKSPDKAHLNLHINSLELGDSAVYFCASSQRETGNTIYFGEGSWLTVV.

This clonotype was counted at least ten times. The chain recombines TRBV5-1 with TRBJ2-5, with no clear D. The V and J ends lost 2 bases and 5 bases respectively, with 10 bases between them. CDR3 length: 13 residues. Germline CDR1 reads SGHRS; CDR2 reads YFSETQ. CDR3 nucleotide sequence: TGCGCCAGCAGCTTAGGGTCAGACGAGACCCAGTACTTC. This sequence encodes CASSLGSDETQYF.

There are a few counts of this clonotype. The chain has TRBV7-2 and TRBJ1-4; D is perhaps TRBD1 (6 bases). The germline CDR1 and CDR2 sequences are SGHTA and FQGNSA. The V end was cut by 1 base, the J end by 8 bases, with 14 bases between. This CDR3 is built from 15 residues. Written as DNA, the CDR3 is TGTGCCAGCAGCTTAGGACAGGCCCCGGGGGAAAAACTGTTTTTT. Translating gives CASSLGQAPGEKLFF.

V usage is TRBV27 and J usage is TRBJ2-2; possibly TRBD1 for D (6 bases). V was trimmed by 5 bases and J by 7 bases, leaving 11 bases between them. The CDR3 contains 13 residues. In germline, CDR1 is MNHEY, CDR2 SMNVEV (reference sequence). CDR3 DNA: TGTGCCAGCAGTCACAGGGTAATCGGGGAGCTGTTTTTT. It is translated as CASSHRVIGELFF.

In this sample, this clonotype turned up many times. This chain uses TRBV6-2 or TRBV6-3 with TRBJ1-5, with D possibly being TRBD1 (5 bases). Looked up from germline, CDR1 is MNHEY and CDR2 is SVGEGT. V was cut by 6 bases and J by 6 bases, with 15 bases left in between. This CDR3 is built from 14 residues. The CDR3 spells CASSDGGSTQPQHF. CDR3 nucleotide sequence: TGTGCCAGCAGCGACGGGGGTTCTACTCAGCCCCAGCATTTT.

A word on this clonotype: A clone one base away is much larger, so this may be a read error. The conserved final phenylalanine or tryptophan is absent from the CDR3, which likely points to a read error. The CDR3 DNA reads as TGCGCCAGCAGCTTGGACTTCGTCGGCGGGGATACGCAGTATCTT. Translation: CASSLDFVGGDTQYL. V gene TRBV5-1 combines with J gene TRBJ2-3, with a weak D call TRBD2 (5 bases). Germline CDR1 is SGHRS and CDR2 is YFSETQ. The ends were cut back, 0 bases at V and 6 bases at J, with 14 bases in the middle. The CDR3 is 15 amino acids.

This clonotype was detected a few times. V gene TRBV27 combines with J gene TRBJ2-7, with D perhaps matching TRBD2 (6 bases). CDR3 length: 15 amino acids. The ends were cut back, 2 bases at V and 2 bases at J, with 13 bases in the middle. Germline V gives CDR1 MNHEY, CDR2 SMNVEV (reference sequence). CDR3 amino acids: CASSLMLGGPYEQYF. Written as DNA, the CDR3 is TGTGCCAGCAGTTTAATGTTGGGGGGACCCTACGAGCAGTACTTC.

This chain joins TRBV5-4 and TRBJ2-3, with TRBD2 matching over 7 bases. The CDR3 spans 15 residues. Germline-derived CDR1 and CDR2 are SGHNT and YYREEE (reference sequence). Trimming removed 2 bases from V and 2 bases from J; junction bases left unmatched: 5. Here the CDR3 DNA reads TGTGCCAGCAGCTTTGGGGGGGATAACACAGATACGCAGTATTTT. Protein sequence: CASSFGGDNTDTQYF.

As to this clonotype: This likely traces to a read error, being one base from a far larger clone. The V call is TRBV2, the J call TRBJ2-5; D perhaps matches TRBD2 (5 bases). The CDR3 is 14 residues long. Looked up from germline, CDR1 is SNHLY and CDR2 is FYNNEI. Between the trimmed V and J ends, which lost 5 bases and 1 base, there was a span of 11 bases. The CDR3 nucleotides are TGTGCCAGCAGTCCCGGAGAGGGCCAAGAGACCCAGTACTTC. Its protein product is CASSPGEGQETQYF.

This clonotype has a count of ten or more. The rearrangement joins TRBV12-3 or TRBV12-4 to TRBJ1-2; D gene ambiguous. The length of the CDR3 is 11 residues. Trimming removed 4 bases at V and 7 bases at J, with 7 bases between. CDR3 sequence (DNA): TGTGCCAGCAGTTACAGAGGTGGCTACACCTTC. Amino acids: CASSYRGGYTF.

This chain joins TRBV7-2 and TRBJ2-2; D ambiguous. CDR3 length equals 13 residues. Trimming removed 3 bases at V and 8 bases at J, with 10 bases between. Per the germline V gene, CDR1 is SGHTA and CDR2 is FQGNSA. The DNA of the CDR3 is TGTGCCAGCAGCTTTCTCTCGCTGGGGGAGCTGTTTTTT. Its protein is CASSFLSLGELFF.

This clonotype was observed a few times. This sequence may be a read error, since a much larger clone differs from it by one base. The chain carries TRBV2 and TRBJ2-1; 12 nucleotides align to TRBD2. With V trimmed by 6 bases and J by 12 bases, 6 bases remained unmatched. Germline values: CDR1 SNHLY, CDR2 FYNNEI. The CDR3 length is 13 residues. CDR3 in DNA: TGTGCCAGCAGGACTAGCGGGGGTGATGGGCAGTTCTTC. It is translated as CASRTSGGDGQFF.

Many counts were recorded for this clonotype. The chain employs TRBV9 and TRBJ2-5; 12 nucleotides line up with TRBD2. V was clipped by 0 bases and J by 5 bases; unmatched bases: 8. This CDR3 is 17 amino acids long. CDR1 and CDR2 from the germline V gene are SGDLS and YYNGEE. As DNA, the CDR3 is TGTGCCAGCAGCGTAGGGCTAGCGGGGGGGCCTGGGGAGACCCAGTACTTC. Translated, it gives CASSVGLAGGPGETQYF.

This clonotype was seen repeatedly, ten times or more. CDR3 coding DNA: TGCGCCAGCAGCGAGCTCCGGGTGGACGGCACAGATACGCAGTATTTT. As protein: CASSELRVDGTDTQYF. The gene calls are TRBV5-1 and TRBJ2-3; no reliable D call. Per germline, CDR1 SGHRS and CDR2 YFSETQ. The CDR3 loop spans 16 amino acids. V was clipped by 4 bases and J by 1 base, with 16 bases between them.

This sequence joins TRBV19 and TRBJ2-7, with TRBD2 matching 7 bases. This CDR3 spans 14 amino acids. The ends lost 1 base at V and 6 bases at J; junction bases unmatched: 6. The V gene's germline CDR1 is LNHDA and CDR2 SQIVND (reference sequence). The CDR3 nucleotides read TGTGCCAGTAGTATAGGCACTAGCGTTCCCGAGCAGTACTTC. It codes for CASSIGTSVPEQYF.

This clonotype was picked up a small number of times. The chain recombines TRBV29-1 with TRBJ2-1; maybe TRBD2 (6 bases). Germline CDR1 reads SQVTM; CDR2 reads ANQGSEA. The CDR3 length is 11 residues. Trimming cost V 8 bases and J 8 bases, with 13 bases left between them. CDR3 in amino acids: CSTRRADEQFF. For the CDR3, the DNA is TGCAGCACACGGAGGGCTGATGAGCAGTTCTTC.

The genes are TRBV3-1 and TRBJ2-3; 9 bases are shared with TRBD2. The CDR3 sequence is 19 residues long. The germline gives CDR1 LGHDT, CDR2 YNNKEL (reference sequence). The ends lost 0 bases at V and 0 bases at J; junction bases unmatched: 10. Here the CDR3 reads CASSQDVGLAGTSTDTQYF. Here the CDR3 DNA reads TGTGCCAGCAGCCAAGATGTCGGTCTAGCGGGGACCAGCACAGATACGCAGTATTTT.

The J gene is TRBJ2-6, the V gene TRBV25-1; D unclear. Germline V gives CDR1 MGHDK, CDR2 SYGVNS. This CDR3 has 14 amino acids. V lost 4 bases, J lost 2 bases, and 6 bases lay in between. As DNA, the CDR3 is TGTGCCAGCAGTGCCCTCACTGGGGCCAACGTCCTGACTTTC. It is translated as CASSALTGANVLTF. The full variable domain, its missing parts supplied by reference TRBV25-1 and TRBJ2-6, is EADIYQTPRYLVIGTGKKITLECSQTMGHDKMYWYQQDPGMELHLIHYSYGVNSTEKGDLSSESTVSRIRTEHFPLTLESARPSHTSQYLCASSALTGANVLTFGAGSRLTVL.

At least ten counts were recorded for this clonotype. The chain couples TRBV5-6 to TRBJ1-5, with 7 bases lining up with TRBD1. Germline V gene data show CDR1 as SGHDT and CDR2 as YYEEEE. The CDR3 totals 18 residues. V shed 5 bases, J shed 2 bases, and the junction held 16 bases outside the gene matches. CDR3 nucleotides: TGTGCCAGCAGTCGGAGGGCAGGGGGAAGTGGGCGCAATCAGCCCCAGCATTTT. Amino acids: CASSRRAGGSGRNQPQHF.

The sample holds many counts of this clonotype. CDR3: CASGSDVNTGELFF. The CDR3, as DNA: TGTGCCAGCGGATCCGACGTGAACACCGGGGAGCTGTTTTTT. The J gene is TRBJ2-2, the V gene TRBV11-2; D ambiguous. The germline gives CDR1 SGHAT, CDR2 FQNNGV. Trimming removed 8 bases at V and 1 base at J, with 11 bases between. The length of the CDR3 is 14 residues.

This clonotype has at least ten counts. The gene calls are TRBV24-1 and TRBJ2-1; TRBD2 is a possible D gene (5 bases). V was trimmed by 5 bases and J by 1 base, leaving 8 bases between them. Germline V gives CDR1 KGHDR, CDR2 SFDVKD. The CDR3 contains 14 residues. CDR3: CATSVTSSYNEQFF. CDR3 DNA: TGTGCCACCAGTGTCACTAGTTCCTACAATGAGCAGTTCTTC.

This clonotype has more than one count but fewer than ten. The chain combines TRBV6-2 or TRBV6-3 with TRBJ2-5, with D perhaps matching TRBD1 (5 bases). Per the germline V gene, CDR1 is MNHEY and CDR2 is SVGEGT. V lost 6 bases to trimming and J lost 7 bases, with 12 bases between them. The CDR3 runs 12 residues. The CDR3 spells CASSQGSVTQYF. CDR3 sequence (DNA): TGTGCCAGCAGCCAGGGCTCCGTGACCCAGTACTTC.